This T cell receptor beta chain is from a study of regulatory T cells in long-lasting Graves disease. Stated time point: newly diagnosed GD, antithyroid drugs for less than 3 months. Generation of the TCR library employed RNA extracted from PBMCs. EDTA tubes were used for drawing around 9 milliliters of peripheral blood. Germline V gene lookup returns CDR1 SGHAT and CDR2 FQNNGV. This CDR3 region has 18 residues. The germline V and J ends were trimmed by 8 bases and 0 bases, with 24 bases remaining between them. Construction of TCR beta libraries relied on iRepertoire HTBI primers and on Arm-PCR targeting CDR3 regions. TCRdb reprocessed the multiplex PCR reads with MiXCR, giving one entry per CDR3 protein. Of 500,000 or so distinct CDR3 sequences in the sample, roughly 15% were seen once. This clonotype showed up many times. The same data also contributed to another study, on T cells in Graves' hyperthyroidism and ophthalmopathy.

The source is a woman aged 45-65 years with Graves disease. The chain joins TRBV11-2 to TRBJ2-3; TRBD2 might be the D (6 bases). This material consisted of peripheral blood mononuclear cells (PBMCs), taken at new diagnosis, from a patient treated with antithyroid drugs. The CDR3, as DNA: TGTGCCAGCGCAAAGTTGGGCGGGATTACGCCTAGCACAGATACGCAGTATTTT. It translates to CASAKLGGITPSTDTQYF.